This T cell receptor (beta chain) was captured in a study of CD8+ T cells in alopecia areata. As to treatment: oral pan-JAK inhibitor, 5-10 mg twice daily. The authors sorted CD4+ and CD8+ T cells from PBMCs. Sequencing used cDNA as its template, made by extracting RNA and reverse transcribing it. TCRdb's copy holds only in-frame clones and misses some; the assay was immunoSEQ multiplex PCR. The sample shows 90,000 to 150,000 clones, 53% of them seen only once. Sequencing used CD4+ T cells sorted from blood, obtained at week 4, from a patient treated with tofacitinib. The clonotype comes from a human donor with alopecia areata.

The CDR3 coding sequence is TGTGCCTGGAGTGTCGGACTTAGGAGCTCCTACGAGCAGTACTTC. Translating it yields CAWSVGLRSSYEQYF. This rearrangement joins TRBV30 to TRBJ2-7; tentative D call: TRBD2 (5 bases). V was cut by 0 bases and J by 0 bases, with 12 bases left in between. There are 15 residues in the CDR3. Germline CDR1 and CDR2: GTSNPN and SVGIG (reference sequence). Full variable domain (missing parts from reference TRBV30 and TRBJ2-7): SQTIHQWPATLVQPVGSPLSLECTVEGTSNPNLYWYRQAAGRGLQLLFYSVGIGQISSEVPQNLSASRPQDRQFILSSKKLLLSDSGFYLCAWSVGLRSSYEQYFGPGTRLTVT.